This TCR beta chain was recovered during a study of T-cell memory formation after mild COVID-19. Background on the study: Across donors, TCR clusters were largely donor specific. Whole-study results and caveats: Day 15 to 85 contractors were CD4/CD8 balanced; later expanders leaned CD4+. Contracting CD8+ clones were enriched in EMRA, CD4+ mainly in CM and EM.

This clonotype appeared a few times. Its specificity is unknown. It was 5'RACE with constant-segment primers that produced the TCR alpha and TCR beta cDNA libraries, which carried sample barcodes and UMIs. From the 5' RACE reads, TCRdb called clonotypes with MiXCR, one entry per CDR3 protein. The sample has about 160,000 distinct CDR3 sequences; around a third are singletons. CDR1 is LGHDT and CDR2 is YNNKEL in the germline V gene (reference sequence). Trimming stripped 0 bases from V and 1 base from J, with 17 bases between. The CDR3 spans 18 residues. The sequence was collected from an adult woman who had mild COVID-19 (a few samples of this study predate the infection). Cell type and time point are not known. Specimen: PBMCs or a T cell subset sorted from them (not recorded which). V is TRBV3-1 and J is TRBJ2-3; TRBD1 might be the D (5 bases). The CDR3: CASSQDRTPRVGTDTQYF. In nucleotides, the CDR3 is TGTGCCAGCAGCCAAGATAGGACACCGCGTGTCGGCACAGATACGCAGTATTTT.